What follows are 8 T cell receptor beta chains derived from one specimen sequenced in a study of patients and donors after allogeneic stem cell transplantation. TCRdb redid the calling of the RT-PCR reads with MiXCR, one entry per CDR3 protein. The repertoire holds about 960,000 distinct CDR3 sequences, 18% seen once, with 5% to 6.5% in the top ten. The sample comprised blood, either unsorted or a sorted T cell fraction (not recorded which). These receptors all come from a human donor who was either an allogeneic HSCT recipient or a stem cell or donor lymphocyte infusion donor (not recorded which). It is not recorded whose cells these are; they may come from a transplant donor.

The chain links TRBV3-1 to TRBJ2-7; perhaps TRBD1 as D (6 bases). The V gene lost 4 bases and the J gene lost 1 base, with 11 bases spanning the gap. Germline V gene sequence: CDR1 LGHDT, CDR2 YNNKEL (reference sequence). The CDR3 has 14 residues. The CDR3 coding sequence is TGTGCCAGCAGCCCCGGGACAAAATCCTACGAGCAGTACTTC. This codes for CASSPGTKSYEQYF.

This clonotype was observed a handful of times. V is TRBV20-1 and J is TRBJ2-3, with D hard to call. V lost 6 bases to trimming and J lost 9 bases, with 10 bases between them. Germline CDR1 reads DFQATT; CDR2 reads SNEGSKA (reference sequence). The CDR3 loop spans 10 amino acids. The CDR3 DNA reads as TGCAGTGCCTCAGTAAGCACGCAGTATTTT. Translating it yields CSASVSTQYF.

This rearrangement joins TRBV19 to TRBJ2-1, with TRBD2 matching 8 bases. The CDR3 sequence is 14 residues long. Germline CDR1 is LNHDA and CDR2 is SQIVND (reference sequence). The ends lost 8 bases at V and 9 bases at J; junction bases unmatched: 12. The CDR3 sequence: CASRAGVELGEQFF. CDR3 in DNA: TGTGCCAGTCGAGCGGGAGTGGAATTGGGTGAGCAGTTCTTC.

This chain connects TRBV28 to TRBJ1-1; TRBD1 aligns across 8 bases. The ends lost 6 bases at V and 6 bases at J; junction bases unmatched: 12. CDR1 and CDR2 (germline): MDHEN, SYDVKM. This CDR3 contains 15 residues. CDR3 amino acids: CASSRQGPGGAEAFF. The CDR3 bases are TGTGCCAGCAGCCGACAGGGGCCCGGCGGGGCTGAAGCTTTCTTT.

This clonotype was seen only a few times. The chain recombines TRBV10-3 with TRBJ1-5; D remains unclear. The length of the CDR3 is 14 residues. CDR1 ENHRY and CDR2 SYGVKD come from the germline V gene. Trimming shortened V by 5 bases and J by 0 bases, and 8 bases separated the two germline ends. For the CDR3, the DNA is TGTGCCATCAGTAAAGATAATAGCAATCAGCCCCAGCATTTT. The encoded protein is CAISKDNSNQPQHF.

This clonotype was seen only a few times. The rearrangement joins TRBV7-8 to TRBJ1-1; D ambiguous. The ends were cut back, 5 bases at V and 7 bases at J, with 14 bases in the middle. Germline lookup yields CDR1 SGHVS and CDR2 FQNEAQ. This CDR3 contains 13 residues. The CDR3 DNA sequence: TGTGCCAGCAGCCCCCCGGCCGGGGATGAAGCTTTCTTT. Its protein product is CASSPPAGDEAFF.

The chain uses TRBV11-2 and TRBJ2-1; D may be TRBD1 or TRBD2 (5 bases each). Germline V CDR1 and CDR2: SGHAT, FQNNGV. CDR3 length: 15 residues. V gave up 5 bases and J gave up 10 bases, with 21 bases separating them. For the CDR3, the DNA is TGTGCCAGCAGCCCCTCGGGGACGGAGCCCAAAGAGCAGTTCTTC. Amino acid sequence: CASSPSGTEPKEQFF.

This clonotype was seen a handful of times. The chain uses TRBV9 and TRBJ2-1; 9 positions match TRBD1. With 0 bases clipped from V and 4 bases from J, the junction kept 5 bases outside the gene matches. Germline V lookup: CDR1 SGDLS, CDR2 YYNGEE. The CDR3 is made up of 16 amino acids. CDR3 in amino acids: CASSVGPGQGYNEQFF. CDR3 sequence (DNA): TGTGCCAGCAGCGTAGGTCCGGGACAGGGTTACAATGAGCAGTTCTTC.